This TCR beta chain was captured in a study of OX40 agonist ivuxolimab in advanced cancers. Across the whole study: While on treatment, patients had intravenous ivuxolimab at 0.01 to 10 mg/kg every 2 weeks.

V gave up 0 bases and J gave up 7 bases, with 9 bases separating them. Germline assignment: CDR1 LGHNA and CDR2 YNFKEQ. The CDR3 loop spans 13 amino acids. About this clone: Its cognate antigen is unknown.

Here immunoSEQ multiplex PCR was the method, and the copy in TCRdb shows in-frame clones only, minus some. The data show 70,000 to 90,000 clones, with around 81% seen just once and around 2% held by the top ten. The study's findings and limits: Patients with a partial response at 0.1-3.0 mg/kg had among the lowest clonal expansion. Averaging showed that CD8+ T cells had more expanded clones than CD4+ did.

This sequence was found in an adult with an advanced solid tumor such as melanoma, head and neck, liver or kidney cancer. The J gene is TRBJ1-1, the V gene TRBV4-2; D is unresolved. Here the sequenced sample was CD4+ or CD8+ T cells sorted from blood, taken in a trial of the OX40 agonist ivuxolimab. CDR3 sequence (DNA): TGTGCCAGCAGCCAAGAAAATGGCGGTGAAGCTTTCTTT. Its translation: CASSQENGGEAFF.